This TCR beta chain emerged from a study of shared clonotypes between healthy human individuals. The naive CD8 population came from CD45RO-negative cells selected for CCR7, without terminally differentiated effector memory CD45RA+ cells. The V gene lost 2 bases and the J gene lost 6 bases, with 14 bases spanning the gap. The CDR3 is 15 residues long. Germline V gene sequence: CDR1 MGHDK, CDR2 SYGVNS. Repertoires were generated with immunoSEQ multiplex PCR, while TCRdb's copy carries only in-frame clones and drops some. The sample holds around 2,100,000 clones, roughly 94% seen once. V and J are TRBV25-1 and TRBJ2-1, with D unclear. The sequence was obtained from a man aged 18 to 35 in good health. Sequencing input: naive CD8+ T cells sorted from blood. The CDR3, as DNA: TGTGCCAGCAGTGAAACCACGTTCCCCTTCAATGAGCAGTTCTTC. Protein sequence: CASSETTFPFNEQFF.